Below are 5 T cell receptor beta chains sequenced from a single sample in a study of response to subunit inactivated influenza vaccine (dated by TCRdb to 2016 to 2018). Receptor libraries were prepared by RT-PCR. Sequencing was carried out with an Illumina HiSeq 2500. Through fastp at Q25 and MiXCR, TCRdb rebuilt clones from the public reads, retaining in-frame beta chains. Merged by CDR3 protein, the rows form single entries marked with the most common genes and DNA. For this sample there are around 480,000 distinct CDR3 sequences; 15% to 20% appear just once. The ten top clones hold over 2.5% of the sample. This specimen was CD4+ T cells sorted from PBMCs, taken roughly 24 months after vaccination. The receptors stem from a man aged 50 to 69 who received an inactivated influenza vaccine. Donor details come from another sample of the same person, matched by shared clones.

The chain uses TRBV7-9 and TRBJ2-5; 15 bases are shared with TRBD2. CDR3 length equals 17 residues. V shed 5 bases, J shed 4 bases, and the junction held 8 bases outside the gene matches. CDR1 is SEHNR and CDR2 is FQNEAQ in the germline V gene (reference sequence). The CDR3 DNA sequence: TGTGCCAGCAGCCTCGGGACTAGCGGGGGGCTTGGAGAGACCCAGTACTTC. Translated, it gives CASSLGTSGGLGETQYF.

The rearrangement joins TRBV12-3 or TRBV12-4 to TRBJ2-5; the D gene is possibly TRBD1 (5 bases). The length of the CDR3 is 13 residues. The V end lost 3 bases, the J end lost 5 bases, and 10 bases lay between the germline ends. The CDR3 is CASSLSGKETQYF. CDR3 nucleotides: TGTGCCAGCAGTTTGTCAGGGAAGGAGACCCAGTACTTC.

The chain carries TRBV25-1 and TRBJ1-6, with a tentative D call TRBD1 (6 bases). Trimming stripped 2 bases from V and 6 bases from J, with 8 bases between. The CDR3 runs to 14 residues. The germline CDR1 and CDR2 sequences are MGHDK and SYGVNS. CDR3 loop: CASSEPRGNSPLHF. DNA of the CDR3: TGTGCCAGCAGTGAACCCAGGGGTAATTCACCCCTCCACTTT.

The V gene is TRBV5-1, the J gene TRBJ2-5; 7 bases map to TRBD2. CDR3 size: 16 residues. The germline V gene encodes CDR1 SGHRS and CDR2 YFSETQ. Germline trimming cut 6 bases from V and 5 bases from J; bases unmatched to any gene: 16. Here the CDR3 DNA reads TGCGCCAGCAAGAACGGGGCTAGCGGTCGAATGGAGACCCAGTACTTC. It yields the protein CASKNGASGRMETQYF.

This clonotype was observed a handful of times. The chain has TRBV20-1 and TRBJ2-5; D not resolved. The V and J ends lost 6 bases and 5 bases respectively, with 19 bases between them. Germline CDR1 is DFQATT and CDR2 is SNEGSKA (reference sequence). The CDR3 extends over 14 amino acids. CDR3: CSAPPAVSGETQYF. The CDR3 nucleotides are TGCAGTGCCCCCCCGGCGGTGTCCGGGGAGACCCAGTACTTC.